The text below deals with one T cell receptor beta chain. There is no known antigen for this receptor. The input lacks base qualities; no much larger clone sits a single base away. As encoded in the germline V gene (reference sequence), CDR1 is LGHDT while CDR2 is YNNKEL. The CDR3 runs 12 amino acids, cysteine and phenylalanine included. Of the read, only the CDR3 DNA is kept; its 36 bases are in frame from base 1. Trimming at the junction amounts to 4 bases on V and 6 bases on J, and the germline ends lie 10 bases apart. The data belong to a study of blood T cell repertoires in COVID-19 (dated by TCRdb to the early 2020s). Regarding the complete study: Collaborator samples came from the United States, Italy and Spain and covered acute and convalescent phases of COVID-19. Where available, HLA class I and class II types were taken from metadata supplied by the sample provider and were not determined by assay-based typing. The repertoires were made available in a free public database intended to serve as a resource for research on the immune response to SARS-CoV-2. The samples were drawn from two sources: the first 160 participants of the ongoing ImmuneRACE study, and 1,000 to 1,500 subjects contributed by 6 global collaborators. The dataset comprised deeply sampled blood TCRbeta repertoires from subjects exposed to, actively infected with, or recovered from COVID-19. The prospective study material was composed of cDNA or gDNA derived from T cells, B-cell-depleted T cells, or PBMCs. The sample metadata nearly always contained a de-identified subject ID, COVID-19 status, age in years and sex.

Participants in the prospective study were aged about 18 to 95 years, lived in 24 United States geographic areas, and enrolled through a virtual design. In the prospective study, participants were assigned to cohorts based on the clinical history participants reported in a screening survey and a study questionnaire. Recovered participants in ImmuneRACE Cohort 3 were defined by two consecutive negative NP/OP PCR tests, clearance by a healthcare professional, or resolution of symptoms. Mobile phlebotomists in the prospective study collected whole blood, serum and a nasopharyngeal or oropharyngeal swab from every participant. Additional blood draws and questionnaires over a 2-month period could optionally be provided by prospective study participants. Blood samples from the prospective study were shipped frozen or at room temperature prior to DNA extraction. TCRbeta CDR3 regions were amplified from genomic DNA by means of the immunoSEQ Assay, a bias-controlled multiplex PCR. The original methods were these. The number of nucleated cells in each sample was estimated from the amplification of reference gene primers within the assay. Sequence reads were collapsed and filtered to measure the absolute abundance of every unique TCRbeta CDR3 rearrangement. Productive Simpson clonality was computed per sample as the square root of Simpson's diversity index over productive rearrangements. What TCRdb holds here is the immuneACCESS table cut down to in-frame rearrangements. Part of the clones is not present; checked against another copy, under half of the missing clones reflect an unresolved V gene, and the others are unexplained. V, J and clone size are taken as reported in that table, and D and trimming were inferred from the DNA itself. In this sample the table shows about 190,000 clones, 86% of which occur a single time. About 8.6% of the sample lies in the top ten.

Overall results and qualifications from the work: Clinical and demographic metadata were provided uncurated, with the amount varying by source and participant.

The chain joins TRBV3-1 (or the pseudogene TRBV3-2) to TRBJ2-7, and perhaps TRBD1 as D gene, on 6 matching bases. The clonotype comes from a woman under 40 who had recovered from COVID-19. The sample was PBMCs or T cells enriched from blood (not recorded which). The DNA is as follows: TGTGCCAGCAGCCTAGTCAGGGGCGAGCAGTACTTC. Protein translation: CASSLVRGEQYF.